Presented here are 16 T cell receptor beta chains from one specimen sequenced in a study of blood T cell repertoires in COVID-19. Clones were sequenced by immunoSEQ multiplex PCR, and TCRdb holds only the in-frame ones, with some missing. This sample has fewer than 150,000 clones; 87% occur once, and the top ten carry 7.7%. Sample: peripheral blood. The origin of the receptors is a human donor in a cohort sampled during active COVID-19.

This rearrangement joins TRBV5-6 to TRBJ1-2; D is unclear. The V end lost 0 bases, the J end lost 4 bases, and 10 bases lay between the germline ends. The CDR3 is made up of 14 amino acids. Germline CDR1 SGHDT, CDR2 YYEEEE. This CDR3 reads CASSLEREIYGYTF. The CDR3 region has the DNA TGTGCCAGCAGCTTGGAAAGGGAGATCTATGGCTACACCTTC.

This sequence joins TRBV19 and TRBJ1-1; possibly TRBD1 for D (5 bases). The germline V and J ends were trimmed by 2 bases and 1 base, with 8 bases remaining between them. This CDR3 has 14 amino acids. CDR1 LNHDA and CDR2 SQIVND come from the germline V gene (reference sequence). The CDR3 nucleotides are TGTGCCAGTAGTATACGCAGGGAGAACACTGAAGCTTTCTTT. This encodes CASSIRRENTEAFF.

The V and J genes are TRBV11-2 and TRBJ1-1, with 7 bases aligning to TRBD1. The V gene end was trimmed by 2 bases and the J gene end by 4 bases; junction bases not matched to a gene: 1. The V gene's germline CDR1 is SGHAT and CDR2 FQNNGV. This CDR3 has 13 amino acids. CDR3 in amino acids: CASSLTGVTEAFF. The CDR3, as DNA: TGTGCCAGCAGCTTAACAGGGGTCACTGAAGCTTTCTTT.

This chain connects TRBV27 to TRBJ1-2; 7 bases agree with TRBD1. CDR1 MNHEY and CDR2 SMNVEV come from the germline V gene (reference sequence). V lost 2 bases and J lost 4; bases outside the gene matches: 7. The CDR3 covers 15 residues. CDR3 loop: CASSLISPGGYGYTF. The CDR3 DNA reads TGTGCCAGCAGTTTAATATCGCCAGGGGGCTATGGCTACACCTTC.

This clone was recorded only once. This chain joins TRBV6-5 and TRBJ2-1; 12 nucleotides agree with TRBD2. Trimming cost V 5 bases and J 8 bases; bases outside gene matches: 4. Germline V gene sequence: CDR1 MNHEY, CDR2 SVGAGI. CDR3 length equals 14 residues. DNA for the CDR3: TGTGCCAGCAGTAGACGACTAGCGGGAGATGAGCAGTTCTTC. This translates into CASSRRLAGDEQFF.

The J gene is TRBJ2-2, the V gene TRBV5-4; 9 bases match TRBD1. The CDR3 sequence is 14 residues long. CDR1 and CDR2 from the germline V gene are SGHNT and YYREEE (reference sequence). After removal of 3 bases from V and 5 bases from J, the junction contained 2 bases not matched to a gene. The CDR3 DNA sequence: TGTGCCAGCAGCTACAGGGGGCGGACCGGGGAGCTGTTTTTT. Protein: CASSYRGRTGELFF. Looking up the rest from reference TRBV5-4 and TRBJ2-2 gives the full variable domain: ETGVTQSPTHLIKTRGQQVTLRCSSQSGHNTVSWYQQALGQGPQFIFQYYREEENGRGNFPPRFSGLQFPNYSSELNVNALELDDSALYLCASSYRGRTGELFFGEGSRLTVL.

The chain links TRBV10-1 to TRBJ1-2; a weak D match, TRBD1 (6 bases). The CDR3 extends over 13 amino acids. V was pared by 6 bases and J by 4 bases, with 12 bases between. CDR1 is WNHNN, CDR2 SYGVQD, per germline (reference sequence). The CDR3 sequence: CASSSDRSYGYTF. The CDR3 coding sequence is TGCGCCAGCAGCAGCGACAGGAGCTATGGCTACACCTTC.

The CDR3 bases are TGTGCCAGCAGCTCACAGGGGGCGAAAGACTATGGCTACACCTTC. Amino acids: CASSSQGAKDYGYTF. The rearrangement links TRBV7-9 to TRBJ1-2; TRBD1 agrees at 9 bases. V shed 4 bases and J 3 bases; nucleotides not matched to a gene: 6. Germline CDR1 is SEHNR and CDR2 is FQNEAQ (reference sequence). The CDR3 extends over 15 amino acids.

The chain has TRBV5-4 and TRBJ2-1; D uncertain. Germline V gene lookup returns CDR1 SGHNT and CDR2 YYREEE (reference sequence). Trimming cost V 6 bases and J 9 bases, with 10 bases left between them. The CDR3 loop spans 11 amino acids. CDR3 sequence reads: CASTRPGEQFF. CDR3 in DNA: TGTGCCAGCACCCGCCCGGGTGAGCAGTTCTTC. Based on the CDR3 plus reference TRBV5-4 and TRBJ2-1, the full variable domain is ETGVTQSPTHLIKTRGQQVTLRCSSQSGHNTVSWYQQALGQGPQFIFQYYREEENGRGNFPPRFSGLQFPNYSSELNVNALELDDSALYLCASTRPGEQFFGPGTRLTVL.

The chain carries TRBV6-5 and TRBJ2-1; 10 bases agree with TRBD2. Germline V lookup: CDR1 MNHEY, CDR2 SVGAGI. This CDR3 is 15 amino acids long. With 2 bases clipped from V and 8 bases from J, the junction kept 6 bases outside the gene matches. The CDR3 here is CASSYPASGSDEQFF. As DNA, the CDR3 is TGTGCCAGCAGTTACCCGGCTAGCGGGAGTGATGAGCAGTTCTTC.

This chain links TRBV5-5 with TRBJ1-2; D is unclear. The CDR3 is made up of 15 amino acids. Germline CDR1 reads SGHKS; CDR2 reads YYEKEE (reference sequence). Deletions cut 1 base from V and 1 base from J, with 11 bases between. The CDR3 protein is CASSLKVRFNYGYTF. DNA for the CDR3: TGTGCCAGCAGCTTGAAAGTCAGATTTAACTATGGCTACACCTTC.

This clone was picked up a small number of times. This rearrangement joins TRBV5-1 to TRBJ2-7; D might be TRBD1 (6 bases). Germline assignment: CDR1 SGHRS and CDR2 YFSETQ. Between the trimmed V and J ends, which lost 2 bases and 5 bases, there was a span of 20 bases. The CDR3 runs to 16 residues. The CDR3 DNA reads TGCGCCAGCAGCTTCCGGAGCACACAGGGTACCCACGAGCAGTACTTC. This translates into CASSFRSTQGTHEQYF.

The rearrangement joins TRBV4-1 to TRBJ2-2; 13 nucleotides match TRBD2. Germline V gene sequence: CDR1 MGHRA, CDR2 YSYEKL. There are 17 residues in the CDR3. Trimming removed 4 bases from V and 0 bases from J; junction bases left unmatched: 2. The CDR3 region is CASSLGLAGTNTGELFF. The CDR3 region has the DNA TGCGCCAGCAGCCTGGGACTAGCGGGAACGAACACCGGGGAGCTGTTTTTT.

Only a few counts were recorded for this clone. The chain combines TRBV2 with TRBJ2-5, with D uncertain. The CDR3 consists of 13 residues. V lost 11 bases and J 5 bases, leaving 18 bases between the germline ends. Germline V gives CDR1 SNHLY, CDR2 FYNNEI. The chain's CDR3 is CAVRDLGRETQYF. The CDR3 DNA reads as TGTGCCGTCAGAGACTTGGGTCGGGAGACCCAGTACTTC.

The V and J genes are TRBV28 and TRBJ2-1; possibly TRBD2 for D (5 bases). Germline V gives CDR1 MDHEN, CDR2 SYDVKM. Between the trimmed V and J ends, which lost 3 bases and 9 bases, there was a span of 27 bases. The CDR3 contains 18 residues. Here the CDR3 DNA reads TGTGCCAGCAGTTTGTTGCTCCCCGGATCCGGGGTTAGTGGTGAGCAGTTCTTC. This gives the protein CASSLLLPGSGVSGEQFF. Full variable domain (outside the CDR3, taken from reference TRBV28 and TRBJ2-1): DVKVTQSSRYLVKRTGEKVFLECVQDMDHENMFWYRQDPGLGLRLIYFSYDVKMKEKGDIPEGYSVSREKKERFSLILESASTNQTSMYLCASSLLLPGSGVSGEQFFGPGTRLTVL.

The chain uses TRBV2 and TRBJ1-1, with TRBD1 as a possible D gene (6 bases). Germline V gene data show CDR1 as SNHLY and CDR2 as FYNNEI. The CDR3 has 14 amino acids. Trimming stripped 8 bases from V and 1 base from J, with 14 bases between. This CDR3 is CASHLLDRNTEAFF. The CDR3 DNA reads as TGTGCCAGCCATTTACTGGACAGGAACACTGAAGCTTTCTTT. The full variable domain, with the rest looked up from reference TRBV2 and TRBJ1-1, is EPEVTQTPSHQVTQMGQEVILRCVPISNHLYFYWYRQILGQKVEFLVSFYNNEISEKSEIFDDQFSVERPDGSNFTLKIRSTKLEDSAMYFCASHLLDRNTEAFFGQGTRLTVV.